Described below is a single T cell receptor (beta chain) sequence and its context. Antigen unknown. TCRdb's copy holds only in-frame clones and misses some; the assay was immunoSEQ multiplex PCR. Of approximately 1.5 million clones listed, about 98% are singletons. Germline CDR1 reads MDHEN; CDR2 reads SYDVKM. V lost 6 bases to trimming and J lost 7 bases, with 18 bases between them. This CDR3 is built from 14 residues. This specimen comes from a study of shared clonotypes between healthy human individuals. Study observations and caveats: Generally, naive subsets (rather than memory subsets) showed larger estimated richness. Clonotypes not shared had lower generation probabilities than those common to all four donors.

The clonotype was recovered from a man aged 25-40 years in good health. This chain uses TRBV28 with TRBJ1-2, with D hard to call. Sequences were obtained from naive CD4+ T cells sorted from blood. Subset defined: CD45RA+ positively selected. CDR3 nucleotides: TGTGCCAGCAGATTACCGACCATTTGGGGTGGCTACACCTTC. As protein: CASRLPTIWGGYTF.